Listed below are T cell receptor beta chains from one sample, sequenced in a study of beta chain features in type 1 diabetes. Sequencing used immunoSEQ multiplex PCR; TCRdb keeps in-frame clones, though not all of them. The table records 600,000 or so clones, approximately 13% of them present only once. What was sequenced was naive CD4+ T cells from blood. Receptor source: a man under 40 with type 1 diabetes. Each CDR3 is given with its conserved first and last residue. D genes are given only for firm matches. Rows may omit the clone size; those that give it use once, few, many or a size class.

>TRBV20-1|TRBJ1-2|.|11|.
TGCAGTGCCCCAAGAGACGATGGCTACACCTTC
CSAPRDDGYTF
>TRBV27|TRBJ2-1|few|16|.
TGTGCCAGCAGTTTATCTCAGGCAGGGGCCTACAATGAGCAGTTCTTC
CASSLSQAGAYNEQFF
>TRBV2|TRBJ1-1|.|13|.
TGTGCCAGCAGTGAAGCCTGGGGGACTGAAGCTTTCTTT
CASSEAWGTEAFF
>TRBV7-2|TRBJ2-5|.|18|TRBD2
TGTGCCAGCAGCTTACTCCTGACTAGCGGGGGGGCCACGGAGACCCAGTACTTC
CASSLLLTSGGATETQYF
>TRBV7-9|TRBJ2-6|.|17|.
TGTGCCAGCAATAAAGAACAGGCCCTCTCTGGGGCCAACGTCCTGACTTTC
CASNKEQALSGANVLTF
>TRBV25-1|TRBJ1-4|few|14|TRBD1
TGTGCCAGCAGTGAGAGCAGGGGGCGGGAAAAACTGTTTTTT
CASSESRGREKLFF
>TRBV29-1|TRBJ2-7|.|14|TRBD2
TGCAGCGTTGCACGGGAGGTTTTCTCCTACGAGCAGTACTTC
CSVAREVFSYEQYF
>TRBV18|TRBJ1-6|few|16|.
TGTGCCAGCTCACCAGACGGGATTATGGGCAATTCACCCCTCCACTTT
CASSPDGIMGNSPLHF
>TRBV7-2|TRBJ2-6|.|19|.
TGTGCCAGCAGCTTTGGTCCGGGACAAGCAATCTCTGGGGCCAACGTCCTGACTTTC
CASSFGPGQAISGANVLTF
>TRBV5-4|TRBJ2-7|.|14|TRBD1
TGTGCCAGCAGCCGGGGACAGGGGCATTACGAGCAGTACTTC
CASSRGQGHYEQYF
>TRBV5-1|TRBJ2-2|few|15|.
TGCGCCAGCTCCCTACTACTTGAGGGTGCCGGGGAGCTGTTTTTT
CASSLLLEGAGELFF
>TRBV19|TRBJ2-7|few|15|.
TGTGCCAGTAGCCGGAGACCGGACAGAACCTACGAGCAGTACTTC
CASSRRPDRTYEQYF
>TRBV6-5|TRBJ1-5|.|15|.
TGTGCCAGCAGCCCAAGTAGGACGAGCAATCAGCCCCAGCATTTT
CASSPSRTSNQPQHF
>TRBV29-1|TRBJ2-1|few|13|.
TGCAGCGTTGGAGGGGATTTCTACAATGAGCAGTTCTTC
CSVGGDFYNEQFF
>TRBV10-3|TRBJ2-5|few|17|TRBD2
TGTGCCATCAGTAGATCCGGGACTAGCGCCTCGTGGTTGACCCAGTACTTC
CAISRSGTSASWLTQYF
>TRBV2|TRBJ2-3|few|13|.
TGTGCCAGCACGGGAACCGGGGCCTCTACGCAGTATTTT
CASTGTGASTQYF
>TRBV7-2|TRBJ2-5|few|14|.
TGTGCCAGCAGCTTAGAAGCGGCTCAAGAGACCCAGTACTTC
CASSLEAAQETQYF
>TRBV2|TRBJ1-1|few|13|.
TGTGCCAGCAGGGGGTTTAAGAACACTGAAGCTTTCTTT
CASRGFKNTEAFF
>TRBV4-3|TRBJ1-6|.|17|.
TGCGCCAGCAGCCAAGATTACGACTCCCGAGGGAATTCACCCCTCCACTTT
CASSQDYDSRGNSPLHF
>TRBV14|TRBJ2-2|.|15|TRBD2
TGTGCCAGCAGCCAGGGGACTAGAACTGGGAGGGAGCTGTTTTTT
CASSQGTRTGRELFF